A selection of T cell receptor beta chains follows, all from one sample in a study of T cells after yellow fever vaccination. TCRdb reanalysed the 5' RACE reads using MiXCR and keeps one entry per CDR3 protein. The sample lists about 300,000 distinct CDR3 sequences, roughly 8.7% seen once, with 3% to 3.5% in the top ten. The sample consisted of CD4+ T cells sorted from PBMCs, taken 5 days after the yellow fever booster vaccination. All receptors come from a man between 18 and 29 years old who received the YFV17D yellow fever vaccine. CDR3s include the opening cysteine and the closing phenylalanine or tryptophan. Each record gives: D gene, J gene, V gene, clone size, CDR3 protein, CDR3 DNA. D genes are given only for firm matches. Clone size is shown for a subset of rows, as once, few, many or a class of expanded clone.

. TRBJ1-6 TRBV15 many CATSRDWPAAEVSPLHF TGTGCCACCAGCAGAGATTGGCCTGCCGCTGAGGTCTCACCCCTCCACTTT
. TRBJ1-1 TRBV20-1 many CSVRGTNTEAFF TGCAGTGTGAGAGGGACGAACACTGAAGCTTTCTTT
. TRBJ2-2 TRBV5-1 few CASSLGWANTGELFF TGCGCCAGCAGCTTGGGGTGGGCGAACACCGGGGAGCTGTTTTTT
. TRBJ1-4 TRBV12-3/TRBV12-4 many CASSQVLANEKLFF TGTGCCAGCAGCCAAGTTCTCGCTAATGAAAAACTGTTTTTT
. TRBJ2-5 TRBV16 . CASSQSGGSGTQYF TGTGCCAGCAGCCAATCAGGAGGGTCCGGGACCCAGTACTTC
TRBD2 TRBJ2-3 TRBV10-3 many CAISGGLAGGGTDTQYF TGTGCCATCAGTGGAGGACTAGCGGGGGGGGGCACAGATACGCAGTATTTT
. TRBJ2-3 TRBV10-3 . CAVSNASTDTQYF TGTGCCGTCAGCAACGCTAGCACAGATACGCAGTATTTT
TRBD2 TRBJ2-1 TRBV20-1 . CSARVSGGVVEQFF TGCAGTGCTAGAGTCAGCGGGGGGGTCGTTGAGCAGTTCTTC
. TRBJ1-2 TRBV7-3 many CASSDGSGYGYTF TGTGCCAGCAGTGATGGGAGTGGGTATGGCTACACCTTC
. TRBJ2-2 TRBV9 . CASSVGQAGTTGELFF TGTGCCAGCAGCGTAGGACAGGCGGGTACGACCGGGGAGCTGTTTTTT
TRBD1 TRBJ1-1 TRBV10-3 few CAISRGGFTEAFF TGTGCCATCAGCAGGGGGGGGTTCACTGAAGCTTTCTTT
. TRBJ1-6 TRBV27 . CASSLQREGNSPLHF TGTGCCAGCAGTTTACAGAGGGAAGGGAATTCACCCCTCCACTTT
. TRBJ2-1 TRBV7-3 . CASSSGGPINEQFF TGTGCCAGCAGCTCCGGGGGGCCTATCAATGAGCAGTTCTTC
. TRBJ2-1 TRBV3-1 many CASSPIWGDPRFF TGTGCCAGCAGCCCCATCTGGGGGGACCCCAGGTTCTTC
TRBD2 TRBJ2-3 TRBV5-6 few CASSLRGLSSTDTQYF TGTGCCAGCAGCTTAAGGGGACTATCTAGCACAGATACGCAGTATTTT
. TRBJ1-2 TRBV5-1 . CASSFDGTNYGYTF TGCGCCAGCAGCTTCGACGGAACTAACTATGGCTACACCTTC
. TRBJ2-3 TRBV24-1 . CATSDPASGQWTDTQYF TGTGCCACCAGTGACCCCGCTTCAGGACAGTGGACAGATACGCAGTATTTT
. TRBJ1-4 TRBV12-3/TRBV12-4 few CASSRGGEKLFF TGTGCCAGCAGCCGGGGTGGAGAAAAACTGTTTTTT
. TRBJ1-5 TRBV9 few CASSVSGPSNQPQHF TGTGCCAGCAGCGTATCCGGGCCTAGCAATCAGCCCCAGCATTTT
. TRBJ1-1 TRBV20-1 many CSAWTNTEAFF TGCAGTGCCTGGACGAACACTGAAGCTTTCTTT
. TRBJ2-1 TRBV9 . CASSVGPSFGLHEQFF TGTGCCAGCAGCGTAGGGCCCTCCTTCGGGTTACATGAGCAGTTCTTC
. TRBJ2-1 TRBV29-1 many CSVEGGAYSYNEQFF TGCAGCGTTGAAGGCGGGGCCTACTCCTACAATGAGCAGTTCTTC
TRBD1 TRBJ2-7 TRBV19 few CASSAGQGWYEQYF TGTGCCAGCTCGGCGGGACAGGGGTGGTACGAGCAGTACTTC
TRBD1 TRBJ1-2 TRBV5-8 . CASCFRDRAAYGYTF TGTGCCAGCTGCTTCCGGGACAGGGCCGCCTATGGCTACACCTTC
. TRBJ1-1 TRBV20-1 . CSARVPAGTEAFF TGCAGTGCTAGAGTGCCCGCCGGAACTGAAGCTTTCTTT
TRBD1 TRBJ1-1 TRBV9 few CASTRQGVEGEAFF TGTGCCAGCACTCGACAGGGGGTGGAGGGTGAAGCTTTCTTT
. TRBJ2-2 TRBV3-2 few CASSHSSGGLNTGELFF TGTGCCAGCAGCCATTCTAGCGGGGGGCTAAACACCGGGGAGCTGTTTTTT
TRBD1 TRBJ1-1 TRBV5-1 . CASSPRQGDSMEF TGCGCCAGCAGCCCCCGACAGGGCGATTCGATGGAGTTT
. TRBJ1-2 TRBV5-1 . CASRGSQTDGYTF TGCGCCAGCAGAGGTTCCCAGACGGATGGCTACACCTTC
. TRBJ2-1 TRBV28 . CASSLGGGDDSYNEQFF TGTGCCAGCAGTTTGGGAGGGGGTGATGACTCCTACAATGAGCAGTTCTTC
TRBD2 TRBJ2-3 TRBV10-3 . CAIRPTSGGTDTQYF TGTGCCATCAGGCCCACTAGCGGGGGCACAGATACGCAGTATTTT
. TRBJ1-1 TRBV20-1 few CSARGLGRLSNTEAFF TGCAGTGCCAGGGGTCTCGGGAGACTTTCGAACACTGAAGCTTTCTTT
TRBD2 TRBJ2-3 TRBV20-1 many CSAVTSGGPDTQYF TGCAGTGCTGTGACTAGCGGGGGGCCGGATACGCAGTATTTT
. TRBJ2-2 TRBV7-2 few CASSSTGHTGELFF TGTGCCAGCAGCTCAACAGGTCACACCGGGGAGCTGTTTTTT
TRBD1 TRBJ1-2 TRBV3-1 few CASSQRDRGPTYGYTF TGTGCCAGCAGCCAACGGGACAGGGGGCCTACATATGGCTACACCTTC
TRBD2 TRBJ2-3 TRBV12-3/TRBV12-4 many CASTTRPSGAGDTQYF TGTGCCAGCACCACCCGGCCTAGCGGGGCGGGAGATACGCAGTATTTT
. TRBJ1-2 TRBV20-1 many CSARGGRHNYGYTF TGCAGTGCTAGAGGGGGCAGGCATAACTATGGCTACACCTTC
. TRBJ1-6 TRBV20-1 many CSASGQLSSYNSPLHF TGCAGTGCTAGCGGACAACTCAGCTCCTATAATTCACCCCTCCACTTT
. TRBJ1-5 TRBV6-6 . CASSTGTAWLWPQHF TGTGCCAGCAGCACTGGGACGGCCTGGTTGTGGCCCCAGCATTTT
. TRBJ1-2 TRBV5-1 few CASSLAVKDGYTF TGCGCCAGCAGCTTGGCCGTAAAGGACGGCTACACCTTC
. TRBJ2-1 TRBV5-1 . CASRTIYREQDNEQFF TGCGCCAGCCGAACCATTTACAGGGAACAGGACAATGAGCAGTTCTTC
. TRBJ2-3 TRBV29-1 few CSVDRTHGPDTQYF TGCAGCGTTGACCGGACCCACGGCCCAGATACGCAGTATTTT
. TRBJ1-3 TRBV6-6 many CASRPGHSGNTIYF TGTGCCAGCAGGCCGGGACACTCTGGAAACACCATATATTTT
. TRBJ1-2 TRBV18 few CASSPGSDRLYGYTF TGTGCCAGCTCACCAGGTTCTGACAGGTTATATGGCTACACCTTC
. TRBJ2-3 TRBV20-1 . CSARDSGGSTDTQYF TGCAGTGCTAGAGATTCAGGCGGGAGCACAGATACGCAGTATTTT
TRBD1 TRBJ1-5 TRBV7-9 few CASSAGTVTVQPQHF TGTGCCAGCAGCGCCGGGACAGTGACCGTTCAGCCCCAGCATTTT